The 24 T cell receptor beta chains below all came from one sample that was sequenced in a study of T cells in Graves' hyperthyroidism and ophthalmopathy. There were TCR beta CDR3 regions amplified from RNA transcripts. Using the HTBI primer set, a first-round RT-PCR was run on the TCR CDR3. TCRdb fed the multiplex PCR reads into MiXCR, producing one record per CDR3 protein. The profile shows around 440,000 distinct CDR3 sequences, 15% to 19% of them singletons. The sample comprised blood. The receptors derive from a woman under 30 with Graves' hyperthyroidism.

Ten or more counts support this clonotype. The V call is TRBV7-2, the J call TRBJ1-2, with D perhaps TRBD1 (5 bases). The CDR3 consists of 15 residues. Per the germline V gene, CDR1 is SGHTA and CDR2 is FQGNSA. V lost 0 bases and J 4 bases, leaving 12 bases between the germline ends. CDR3 protein: CASSLALGGTYGYTF. The CDR3 bases are TGTGCCAGCAGCTTAGCGCTCGGGGGGACCTATGGCTACACCTTC.

This clonotype showed up many times. This chain joins TRBV28 and TRBJ2-5, with 9 bases matching TRBD1. The length of the CDR3 is 17 residues. V trimming: 3 bases; J trimming: 4 bases; junction bases outside the gene matches: 12. From germline, CDR1 is MDHEN and CDR2 SYDVKM. The CDR3 coding sequence is TGTGCCAGCAGTTTGGGATGGACAGGGGCTGCGGGAGAGACCCAGTACTTC. Translating it yields CASSLGWTGAAGETQYF.

V is TRBV10-3 and J is TRBJ1-1; 7 bases are shared with TRBD1. CDR3 length: 16 residues. With V trimmed by 2 bases and J by 2 bases, 8 bases remained unmatched. The germline V gene encodes CDR1 ENHRY and CDR2 SYGVKD. The CDR3, as DNA: TGTGCCATCAGTGAGGTGGCGACAGGGCCCAACACTGAAGCTTTCTTT. Amino acids: CAISEVATGPNTEAFF.

At least ten counts were recorded for this clonotype. The rearrangement joins TRBV10-3 to TRBJ2-3; possibly TRBD2 for D (5 bases). Germline CDR1 ENHRY, CDR2 SYGVKD. V shed 3 bases and J shed 0 bases, with 13 bases lying between them. The CDR3 length is 16 residues. The CDR3 sequence is CAISDRSRTSTDTQYF. DNA of the CDR3: TGTGCCATCAGTGACCGATCCCGGACTAGCACAGATACGCAGTATTTT.

This clonotype has a count of ten or more. The rearrangement uses TRBV7-2 and TRBJ1-2; 8 bases align to TRBD1. The CDR3 totals 13 residues. Germline lookup yields CDR1 SGHTA and CDR2 FQGNSA. V lost 5 bases to trimming and J lost 5 bases; unmatched junction nucleotides: 4. The CDR3 DNA reads TGTGCCAGCAGCATCGGGACAGGTTATGGCTACACCTTC. It translates to CASSIGTGYGYTF.

This chain's CDR3 is CATSDSGGRAYNEQFF. The CDR3 nucleotides are TGTGCCACCAGTGATTCTGGCGGGAGAGCGTACAATGAGCAGTTCTTC. The genes are TRBV24-1 and TRBJ2-1, with TRBD2 matching 7 bases. Per the germline V gene, CDR1 is KGHDR and CDR2 is SFDVKD. J was trimmed by 4 bases and V by 2 bases; bases with no gene match: 7. The CDR3 is made up of 16 amino acids.

Note on this clonotype: A much larger clone differs from this one at a single base, so this may be a read error. This chain links TRBV5-1 with TRBJ1-2; 8 nucleotides align to TRBD1. With 3 bases clipped from V and 6 bases from J, the junction kept 7 bases outside the gene matches. The CDR3 is 14 residues long. Germline values: CDR1 SGHRS, CDR2 YFSETQ. The chain's CDR3 is CASSYRTGRDGYTF. Written as DNA, the CDR3 is TGCGCCAGCAGCTATCGGACAGGGCGGGATGGCTACACCTTC.

In its sample, this clonotype was seen many times. This chain links TRBV12-5 with TRBJ2-1; D unresolved. CDR1 LGHNT and CDR2 FRNRAP come from the germline V gene. Trimming pared 7 bases from V and 0 bases from J, leaving 16 bases between. The CDR3 length is 16 residues. The CDR3 sequence is CASAFTRASSYNEQFF. The CDR3 DNA reads TGTGCTAGTGCTTTCACCCGGGCTAGCTCCTACAATGAGCAGTTCTTC. Using reference TRBV12-5 and TRBJ2-1 for the parts outside the CDR3, the full variable domain is DARVTQTPRHKVTEMGQEVTMRCQPILGHNTVFWYRQTMMQGLELLAYFRNRAPLDDSGMPKDRFSAEMPDATLATLKIQPSEPRDSAVYFCASAFTRASSYNEQFFGPGTRLTVL.

As regards this clonotype: A much larger clone lies one base from this, so it may be a read error. The J gene is TRBJ2-1, the V gene TRBV5-1, with a tentative D call TRBD1 (5 bases). The CDR3 sequence is 14 residues long. Trimming took 2 bases from V and 6 from J, leaving 12 bases between them. Germline assignment: CDR1 SGHRS and CDR2 YFSETQ. The CDR3 region is CASSLGHPFNEQFF. CDR3 in DNA: TGCGCCAGCAGCTTAGGACACCCCTTCAATGAGCAGTTCTTC.

This clonotype was observed many times. The V call is TRBV28, the J call TRBJ2-5, with unresolved D. CDR3 length: 18 residues. Germline V gene lookup returns CDR1 MDHEN and CDR2 SYDVKM. Trimming took 2 bases from V and 0 from J, leaving 19 bases between them. CDR3 sequence (DNA): TGTGCCAGCAGTTTAAGGTTCGGTACAGATTTGTACCAAGAGACCCAGTACTTC. The encoded protein is CASSLRFGTDLYQETQYF. Filled out from reference TRBV28 and TRBJ2-5, the complete variable domain reads DVKVTQSSRYLVKRTGEKVFLECVQDMDHENMFWYRQDPGLGLRLIYFSYDVKMKEKGDIPEGYSVSREKKERFSLILESASTNQTSMYLCASSLRFGTDLYQETQYFGPGTRLLVL.

This clonotype was counted between two and nine times. The V gene is TRBV11-2, the J gene TRBJ2-2; a weak D match, TRBD2 (5 bases). V was trimmed by 4 bases and J by 4 bases, leaving 22 bases between them. The germline CDR1 and CDR2 sequences are SGHAT and FQNNGV. CDR3 length equals 18 residues. CDR3 DNA: TGTGCCAGCAGCTCGACCCTAGCCGCCTCGTTCATCACCGGGGAGCTGTTTTTT. Residues: CASSSTLAASFITGELFF.

The J gene is TRBJ2-5, the V gene TRBV6-5; no firm D call. The CDR3 totals 15 residues. Germline loops: CDR1 MNHEY, CDR2 SVGAGI. V dropped 0 bases and J dropped 2 bases, with 10 bases sitting between them. The CDR3 DNA is TGTGCCAGCAGTTACTCGATTACACCGCAAGAGACCCAGTACTTC. As protein: CASSYSITPQETQYF.

This clonotype was counted at least ten times. For the CDR3, the DNA is TGTGCCAGCACCCGTTTTAGCGGCTACAATGAGCAGTTCTTC. Translation: CASTRFSGYNEQFF. The rearrangement joins TRBV3-1 to TRBJ2-1; D is possibly TRBD2 (6 bases). Per the germline V gene, CDR1 is LGHDT and CDR2 is YNNKEL (reference sequence). V gave up 7 bases and J gave up 3 bases, with 13 bases separating them. The CDR3 totals 14 residues.

V and J are TRBV5-1 and TRBJ2-1, with D hard to call. The CDR3 is 14 amino acids. Germline values: CDR1 SGHRS, CDR2 YFSETQ. Trimming stripped 6 bases from V and 0 bases from J, with 10 bases between. The CDR3 reads CASTSASSYNEQFF. CDR3 nucleotide sequence: TGCGCCAGCACCAGCGCGAGCTCCTACAATGAGCAGTTCTTC.

This clonotype was counted at least ten times. The CDR3 protein is CSALTSGGNIQYF. CDR3 DNA: TGCAGTGCTCTGACTAGCGGGGGTAACATTCAGTACTTC. The chain couples TRBV20-1 to TRBJ2-4; 12 nucleotides align to TRBD2. Germline values: CDR1 DFQATT, CDR2 SNEGSKA (reference sequence). V lost 5 bases to trimming and J lost 7 bases; unmatched junction nucleotides: 3. There are 13 residues in the CDR3.

This clonotype showed up many times. This sequence joins TRBV5-5 and TRBJ2-1; tentative D call: TRBD1 (7 bases). The CDR3 extends over 15 amino acids. CDR1 and CDR2 from the germline V gene are SGHKS and YYEKEE (reference sequence). Deletions cut 0 bases from V and 4 bases from J, with 11 bases between. CDR3 coding DNA: TGTGCCAGCAGCTTGGGCCAGGGGGGTTACAATGAGCAGTTCTTC. Translation gives CASSLGQGGYNEQFF.

The table lists this clonotype with many counts. The V call is TRBV30, the J call TRBJ2-5; TRBD2 might be the D (5 bases). CDR1 and CDR2 from the germline V gene are GTSNPN and SVGIG (reference sequence). This CDR3 contains 12 residues. V lost 6 bases, J lost 2 bases, and 10 bases lay in between. CDR3 DNA sequence: TGTGCCTGCCGAGGACTTCAAGAGACCCAGTACTTC. This gives the protein CACRGLQETQYF.

The sample holds a few counts of this clonotype. The junction shows a germline mismatch at one end, possibly a read error. V usage is TRBV7-6 and J usage is TRBJ2-3, with a weak D call TRBD1 (5 bases). The CDR3 consists of 13 residues. Germline assignment: CDR1 SGHVS and CDR2 FNYEAQ. CDR3 bases: TGTCCCAGGGTCGATAGGGGCACAGATACGCAGTATTTT. It encodes CPRVDRGTDTQYF.

This clonotype was found many times. V gene TRBV7-3 combines with J gene TRBJ2-3; a weak D match, TRBD1 (6 bases). The CDR3 consists of 13 residues. Germline V gives CDR1 SGHTA, CDR2 FQGTGA. The germline V and J ends were trimmed by 3 bases and 5 bases, with 9 bases remaining between them. CDR3 protein: CASSLGAGDTQYF. The CDR3 DNA reads as TGTGCCAGCAGCTTGGGGGCCGGAGATACGCAGTATTTT.

This clonotype was counted many times. The chain carries TRBV20-1 and TRBJ2-1, with 7 bases fitting TRBD2. This CDR3 contains 14 residues. Trimming removed 2 bases from V and 6 bases from J; junction bases left unmatched: 7. Germline V lookup: CDR1 DFQATT, CDR2 SNEGSKA (reference sequence). The CDR3 DNA is TGCAGTGCTAGATCCGGGACTACCCCCAATGAGCAGTTCTTC. Translating it yields CSARSGTTPNEQFF.

This clonotype was seen ten or more times. The J gene is TRBJ2-5, the V gene TRBV11-2; 9 positions agree with TRBD2. J gave up 7 bases and V 4 bases, and 10 bases lay outside the gene matches. This CDR3 has 15 residues. Germline V CDR1 and CDR2: SGHAT, FQNNGV. The CDR3 spells CASSSVRGGRVTQYF. Here the CDR3 DNA reads TGTGCCAGCAGCTCCGTGCGGGGCGGGAGGGTGACCCAGTACTTC.

The J gene is TRBJ1-1, the V gene TRBV11-2, with D unclear. Trimming left V 4 bases short and J 5 bases short, with 11 bases between. Germline V gene data show CDR1 as SGHAT and CDR2 as FQNNGV. The CDR3 is 13 amino acids. CDR3 sequence: CASSSSAWTEAFF. CDR3 nucleotides: TGTGCCAGCAGCTCCTCAGCCTGGACTGAAGCTTTCTTT.

This clonotype showed up many times. The V and J genes are TRBV5-1 and TRBJ1-3; 7 bases fit TRBD1. Germline V lookup: CDR1 SGHRS, CDR2 YFSETQ. The J segment lost 5 bases and the V segment lost 3 bases, leaving 5 bases of the junction unmatched. The CDR3 consists of 14 residues. CDR3: CASSSDRDRNTIYF. The CDR3 region has the DNA TGCGCCAGCAGCTCCGACAGGGATCGAAACACCATATATTTT.

This clonotype was counted ten times or more. The V and J genes are TRBV12-5 and TRBJ1-5, with D tentatively TRBD1 (5 bases). The CDR3 runs 17 residues. Looked up from germline, CDR1 is LGHNT and CDR2 is FRNRAP. Deletions cut 7 bases from V and 5 bases from J, with 24 bases between. The CDR3 protein is CASAEMMGVGGYQPQHF. CDR3 nucleotide sequence: TGTGCTAGTGCCGAAATGATGGGGGTCGGTGGCTATCAGCCCCAGCATTTT.